The 23 T cell receptor beta chains presented below share a single source sample, sequenced in a study of spatial heterogeneity in lung cancer. Noted time point: blood at routine non-recurrence follow-up after resection. TCRdb reprocessed the 5' RACE reads with MiXCR, giving one entry per CDR3 protein. The profile shows 60,000 to 85,000 distinct CDR3 sequences, about 8.2% of them singletons. Sample: PBMCs, taken at follow-up. Receptors were obtained from a female donor with early-stage non-small cell lung cancer.

A few counts support this clonotype. The chain has TRBV5-1 and TRBJ2-1; tentatively, D is TRBD1 or TRBD2 (5 bases each). Trimming took off 5 bases at V and 7 bases at J, with 22 bases between the two ends. CDR1 SGHRS and CDR2 YFSETQ come from the germline V gene. CDR3 length equals 16 residues. In DNA form, the CDR3 reads TGCGCCAGCAGTCTGAATTCCGGGACCCCTTTGAATGAGCAGTTCTTC. Amino acids: CASSLNSGTPLNEQFF.

In this sample, this clonotype turned up a few times. This may be a read error, as it is one base from a much larger clone. The rearrangement links TRBV7-2 to TRBJ2-7; no reliable D call. The ends were cut back, 4 bases at V and 2 bases at J, with 9 bases in the middle. CDR3 length: 13 amino acids. In germline, CDR1 is SGHTA, CDR2 FQGNSA. CDR3 sequence reads: CASSSKVPYEQYF. The CDR3 DNA follows: TGTGCCAGCAGCTCTAAGGTCCCCTACGAGCAGTACTTC.

This clonotype was observed at least ten times. The chain carries TRBV19 and TRBJ2-7; maybe TRBD2 (6 bases). CDR1 and CDR2 (germline): LNHDA, SQIVND (reference sequence). Trimming cost V 5 bases and J 4 bases, with 18 bases left between them. The CDR3 is made up of 15 amino acids. The CDR3 sequence is CASSLLATSSYEQYF. CDR3 DNA sequence: TGTGCCAGTAGTCTGCTAGCGACCTCCTCTTACGAGCAGTACTTC.

This clonotype was observed at least ten times. The genes are TRBV7-9 and TRBJ2-2; tentatively, D is TRBD2 (5 bases). Germline V gene lookup returns CDR1 SEHNR and CDR2 FQNEAQ (reference sequence). V dropped 5 bases and J dropped 6 bases, with 19 bases sitting between them. CDR3 length equals 16 residues. This chain's CDR3 is CASSVGLAVPAGELFF. CDR3 nucleotides: TGTGCCAGCAGCGTCGGACTCGCCGTTCCCGCCGGGGAGCTGTTTTTT.

This clonotype has only a few counts. V is TRBV2 and J is TRBJ2-5; 9 positions match TRBD1. The CDR3 spans 16 residues. The germline gives CDR1 SNHLY, CDR2 FYNNEI. Losses at the gene ends were 5 bases for V and 5 bases for J; bases not matched to a gene: 12. CDR3 sequence (DNA): TGTGCCAGCAGTTACGACCGGGACAGGGTGATGGAGACCCAGTACTTC. As protein: CASSYDRDRVMETQYF. Looking up the rest from reference TRBV2 and TRBJ2-5 gives the full variable domain: EPEVTQTPSHQVTQMGQEVILRCVPISNHLYFYWYRQILGQKVEFLVSFYNNEISEKSEIFDDQFSVERPDGSNFTLKIRSTKLEDSAMYFCASSYDRDRVMETQYFGPGTRLLVL.

This clonotype was counted many times. This sequence joins TRBV7-9 and TRBJ1-2; tentatively, D is TRBD1 (5 bases). The germline V gene has CDR1 SEHNR and CDR2 FQNEAQ (reference sequence). This CDR3 contains 12 residues. V was cut by 5 bases and J by 7 bases, with 11 bases left in between. The CDR3 region has the DNA TGTGCCAGCAGCCTTGGGACTGGTGGCTACACCTTC. Its protein is CASSLGTGGYTF.

In this sample, this clonotype turned up many times. The rearrangement links TRBV14 to TRBJ2-2, with D possibly called TRBD1 or TRBD2 (5 bases each). This CDR3 is built from 15 residues. From germline, CDR1 is SGHDN and CDR2 FVKESK. V shed 5 bases and J shed 7 bases, with 17 bases lying between them. The CDR3 sequence is CASSSPRGVGGELFF. Written as DNA, the CDR3 is TGTGCCAGCAGCTCCCCGAGGGGAGTGGGCGGGGAGCTGTTTTTT.

In its sample, this clonotype was seen a few times. The chain employs TRBV15 and TRBJ2-1; D is unresolved. The CDR3 runs 14 residues. Trimming removed 0 bases from V and 4 bases from J, with 7 bases in between. Germline-derived CDR1 and CDR2 are LNHNV and YYDKDF (reference sequence). The CDR3 here is CATSRDPNYNEQFF. CDR3 bases: TGTGCCACCAGCAGAGATCCCAATTACAATGAGCAGTTCTTC.

Ten or more counts support this clonotype. The J gene is TRBJ2-5, the V gene TRBV5-1; D ambiguous. The CDR3 is 14 residues long. Germline assignment: CDR1 SGHRS and CDR2 YFSETQ. The V end lost 0 bases, the J end lost 5 bases, and 11 bases lay between the germline ends. The CDR3 DNA reads TGCGCCAGCAGCTTGGTCCAAGGGTGGGAGACCCAGTACTTC. Protein product: CASSLVQGWETQYF.

This chain links TRBV27 with TRBJ1-2, with D unclear. The V end was cut by 5 bases, the J end by 4 bases, with 14 bases between. The CDR3 runs 14 residues. The germline V gene encodes CDR1 MNHEY and CDR2 SMNVEV (reference sequence). The CDR3 reads CASSPLRGIYGYTF. CDR3 in DNA: TGTGCCAGCAGTCCCCTTCGAGGGATCTATGGCTACACCTTC.

This clonotype has at least ten counts. The chain employs TRBV18 and TRBJ2-1, with D perhaps matching TRBD1 (5 bases). Trimming stripped 2 bases from V and 6 bases from J, with 20 bases between. There are 17 residues in the CDR3. CDR1 and CDR2 from the germline V gene are KGHSH and LQKENI. DNA for the CDR3: TGTGCCAGCTCACCAAGCATGGGCAGGGTTGCCCCCAATGAGCAGTTCTTC. Amino acid sequence: CASSPSMGRVAPNEQFF.

This chain connects TRBV6-5 to TRBJ2-7, with D possibly matching TRBD2 (7 bases). The CDR3 has 15 residues. V lost 7 bases to trimming and J lost 6 bases, with 22 bases between them. In germline, CDR1 is MNHEY, CDR2 SVGAGI. CDR3 sequence reads: CASTMSVDGGPEQYF. In DNA form, the CDR3 reads TGTGCCAGCACCATGTCGGTGGACGGGGGGCCCGAGCAGTACTTC.

This clonotype showed up many times. The chain is built from TRBV28 and TRBJ1-6, with D maybe TRBD1 (6 bases). The CDR3 consists of 18 residues. Trimming shortened V by 6 bases and J by 9 bases, and 27 bases separated the two germline ends. The germline V gene encodes CDR1 MDHEN and CDR2 SYDVKM. The CDR3 bases are TGTGCCAGCAGCTTTTGGGAGGGGGGGACTCAGAGAGTTTCACCCCTCCACTTT. The encoded protein is CASSFWEGGTQRVSPLHF. Drawing the rest from reference TRBV28 and TRBJ1-6, the complete variable domain is DVKVTQSSRYLVKRTGEKVFLECVQDMDHENMFWYRQDPGLGLRLIYFSYDVKMKEKGDIPEGYSVSREKKERFSLILESASTNQTSMYLCASSFWEGGTQRVSPLHFGNGTRLTVT.

This clonotype was counted ten times or more. This sequence joins TRBV5-1 and TRBJ2-5; a possible D gene is TRBD1 (6 bases). This CDR3 is 14 amino acids long. V lost 5 bases to trimming and J lost 1 base, with 12 bases between them. CDR1 and CDR2 (germline): SGHRS, YFSETQ. This CDR3 reads CASRGAPSQETQYF. DNA of the CDR3: TGCGCCAGCAGGGGGGCGCCGTCCCAAGAGACCCAGTACTTC.

Many counts were recorded for this clonotype. The J gene is TRBJ1-6, the V gene TRBV30, with D unresolved. Trimming took 3 bases from V and 10 from J, leaving 10 bases between them. The germline gives CDR1 GTSNPN, CDR2 SVGIG (reference sequence). The CDR3 has 12 amino acids. In DNA, the CDR3 is TGTGCCTGGAGCGCGGAGAGGTCACCCCTCCACTTT. Translating it yields CAWSAERSPLHF.

This clonotype was seen repeatedly, ten times or more. This chain joins TRBV2 and TRBJ1-1, with D uncertain. Trimming shortened V by 4 bases and J by 7 bases, and 13 bases separated the two germline ends. The CDR3 has 13 amino acids. CDR1 SNHLY and CDR2 FYNNEI come from the germline V gene. The CDR3 region is CASSGNVLGEAFF. For the CDR3, the DNA is TGTGCCAGCAGTGGAAACGTTCTCGGTGAAGCTTTCTTT.

This clonotype was counted ten times or more. The J gene is TRBJ2-3, the V gene TRBV3-1, with 10 positions matching TRBD2. Trimming took 0 bases from V and 10 from J; bases not matched to a gene: 19. The CDR3 extends over 19 amino acids. CDR1 LGHDT and CDR2 YNNKEL come from the germline V gene (reference sequence). CDR3 residues: CASSQETQGPSGRWGSQYF. Written as DNA, the CDR3 is TGTGCCAGCAGCCAAGAAACTCAGGGTCCTAGCGGGAGATGGGGATCGCAGTATTTT.

This clonotype appeared many times. The chain carries TRBV9 and TRBJ2-5; 8 nucleotides line up with TRBD1. This CDR3 region has 18 residues. V was clipped by 0 bases and J by 1 base; unmatched bases: 11. The germline V gene has CDR1 SGDLS and CDR2 YYNGEE. The CDR3 DNA sequence: TGTGCCAGCAGCGTAGCGGCCGCTGTCACAGGGGGCCAAGAGACCCAGTACTTC. Protein: CASSVAAAVTGGQETQYF. Drawing the rest from reference TRBV9 and TRBJ2-5, the complete variable domain is DSGVTQTPKHLITATGQRVTLRCSPRSGDLSVYWYQQSLDQGLQFLIQYYNGEERAKGNILERFSAQQFPDLHSELNLSSLELGDSALYFCASSVAAAVTGGQETQYFGPGTRLLVL.

This clonotype was seen ten or more times. The chain uses TRBV12-3 or TRBV12-4 and TRBJ1-2, with D tentatively TRBD1 (6 bases). Trimming cost V 5 bases and J 7 bases, with 14 bases left between them. The CDR3 has 13 amino acids. The CDR3 protein is CASSPGRGAGYTF. The CDR3 coding sequence is TGTGCCAGCAGTCCGGGACGGGGGGCTGGCTACACCTTC.

The J gene is TRBJ2-1, the V gene TRBV11-3; 7 positions agree with TRBD1. V dropped 6 bases and J dropped 8; count of bases not matched to a gene: 10. Germline CDR1 reads SGHNT; CDR2 reads YENEEA. CDR3 length: 14 amino acids. CDR3: CASSPTGDVYEQFF. DNA for the CDR3: TGTGCCAGCAGTCCAACAGGGGATGTCTATGAGCAGTTCTTC.

This clonotype turned up a few times. The chain carries TRBV27 and TRBJ2-6, with D perhaps matching TRBD2 (6 bases). Trimming took 8 bases from V and 4 from J, leaving 15 bases between them. Germline V gene sequence: CDR1 MNHEY, CDR2 SMNVEV (reference sequence). The length of the CDR3 is 15 residues. The CDR3: CASGKGAGGANVLTF. Written as DNA, the CDR3 is TGTGCCAGCGGCAAAGGGGCGGGAGGGGCCAACGTCCTGACTTTC. The whole variable domain, filled in from reference TRBV27 and TRBJ2-6, reads EAQVTQNPRYLITVTGKKLTVTCSQNMNHEYMSWYRQDPGLGLRQIYYSMNVEVTDKGDVPEGYKVSRKEKRNFPLILESPSPNQTSLYFCASGKGAGGANVLTFGAGSRLTVL.

This clonotype has at least ten counts. The CDR3 loop is CASSQGGPVTGELFF. The CDR3 coding sequence is TGTGCCAGCAGCCAAGGAGGGCCCGTCACCGGGGAGCTGTTTTTT. The chain couples TRBV11-3 to TRBJ2-2; maybe TRBD2 (6 bases). Germline-derived CDR1 and CDR2 are SGHNT and YENEEA. The CDR3 is 15 residues long. The V gene lost 5 bases and the J gene lost 4 bases, with 14 bases spanning the gap.

J is TRBJ2-7 and V is TRBV20-1; no reliable D call. CDR3 size: 11 residues. Germline V gene data show CDR1 as DFQATT and CDR2 as SNEGSKA (reference sequence). CDR3 residues: CSIPQTYEQYF. CDR3 DNA: TGCTCGATACCGCAAACCTACGAGCAGTACTTC.